One sample yielded the 2 T cell receptor beta chains listed below, sequenced in a study of regulatory T cells in long-lasting Graves disease. Time point of the sample: newly diagnosed GD, antithyroid drugs for less than 3 months. PBMCs were the source of the RNA used for TCR sequencing. Arm-PCR of CDR3 regions and iRepertoire HTBI primers were the basis on which TCR beta libraries were built. TCRdb ran MiXCR on the multiplex PCR reads and lists one entry per CDR3 protein. The sample lists 400,000 to 500,000 distinct CDR3 sequences, approximately 16% occurring once. The sample was also reused in another study, on T cells in Graves' hyperthyroidism and ophthalmopathy.

The starting material was peripheral blood mononuclear cells (PBMCs), obtained at new diagnosis, from a patient treated with antithyroid drugs. These receptors were taken from a woman under 40 with Graves disease.

As for this clonotype: At one of its ends the junction is not consistent with the germline gene, which may arise from a read error. V usage is TRBV18 and J usage is TRBJ2-3; D not certain. The J call could be wrong; TRBJ1-1 is a better fit for the DNA end. The CDR3 has 16 residues. Germline CDR1 and CDR2: KGHSH and LQKENI. The CDR3 bases are TGTGCCAGCCCACCACCCTCCGAGGGCTCTAACCCTGAGGCTTTCTTT. It is translated as CASPPPSEGSNPEAFF.

The chain recombines TRBV13 with TRBJ2-1; 7 bases match TRBD2. Trimming took 5 bases from V and 0 from J; bases not matched to a gene: 7. Germline CDR1 is PRHDT and CDR2 is FYEKMQ (reference sequence). This CDR3 spans 16 amino acids. The CDR3, as DNA: TGTGCCAGCAGCGACTCACCGGGGGGCTCCTACAATGAGCAGTTCTTC. It yields the protein CASSDSPGGSYNEQFF.